Presented here are 13 T cell receptor beta chains from one specimen sequenced in a study of blood T cells in healthy people across ages. A sample-barcoded 5' primer and a J-beta primer mix were used in a second PCR of roughly 7 to 11 cycles. MiXCR, run by TCRdb on the 5' RACE reads, gives a single entry per CDR3 protein. The sample includes roughly 1,700,000 distinct CDR3 sequences, roughly 30% seen only once; the top ten take roughly 8.2%. The material sequenced was blood. The receptors originated from a woman aged 25 to 39 in good health.

V usage is TRBV5-1 and J usage is TRBJ1-4, with TRBD1 as a possible D gene (5 bases). The CDR3 loop spans 14 amino acids. Trimming cost V 5 bases and J 7 bases, with 15 bases left between them. The V gene's germline CDR1 is SGHRS and CDR2 YFSETQ. CDR3 sequence: CASRSIIGGEKLFF. The CDR3 DNA reads as TGCGCCAGCAGAAGTATCATTGGGGGTGAAAAACTGTTTTTT.

In this sample, this clonotype turned up once. V gene TRBV27 combines with J gene TRBJ1-5; D perhaps matches TRBD1 (6 bases). The CDR3 consists of 14 residues. V gave up 5 bases and J gave up 3 bases, with 11 bases separating them. Germline-derived CDR1 and CDR2 are MNHEY and SMNVEV (reference sequence). CDR3 protein: CASSGQYNNQPQHF. DNA for the CDR3: TGTGCCAGCAGTGGACAGTACAACAATCAGCCCCAGCATTTT.

Note on this clonotype: One base away lies a much larger clone, so this may be a sequencing read error. The chain carries TRBV20-1 and TRBJ2-7, with 11 positions matching TRBD2. Germline V gives CDR1 DFQATT, CDR2 SNEGSKA (reference sequence). CDR3 size: 14 residues. J was trimmed by 7 bases and V by 7 bases; bases with no gene match: 12. The CDR3 loop reads CSVPELAGAGEQYF. In nucleotides, the CDR3 is TGCAGTGTCCCGGAACTAGCGGGAGCGGGGGAGCAGTACTTC.

V is TRBV5-5 and J is TRBJ2-3; D possibly corresponds to TRBD2 (5 bases). Germline loops: CDR1 SGHKS, CDR2 YYEKEE (reference sequence). The CDR3 runs 16 residues. Deletions cut 0 bases from V and 3 bases from J, with 14 bases between. For the CDR3, the DNA is TGTGCCAGCAGCTTGGGGCGGTCGACGGGGACAGATACGCAGTATTTT. Amino acid sequence: CASSLGRSTGTDTQYF.

This clonotype was observed a handful of times. The rearrangement uses TRBV4-1 and TRBJ1-1, with D possibly matching TRBD1 (6 bases). The V gene lost 4 bases and the J gene lost 5 bases, with 11 bases spanning the gap. Germline loops: CDR1 MGHRA, CDR2 YSYEKL. The CDR3 is 13 amino acids. The CDR3 nucleotides are TGCGCCAGCAGCCGGGACACAGGGACTGAAGCTTTCTTT. It specifies CASSRDTGTEAFF.

The genes are TRBV20-1 and TRBJ2-1; 7 nucleotides align to TRBD1. The V and J ends lost 1 base and 6 bases, in that order; junction bases with no gene match: 12. The CDR3 loop spans 16 amino acids. Germline loops: CDR1 DFQATT, CDR2 SNEGSKA (reference sequence). CDR3 sequence (DNA): TGCAGTGCTAGAGCCTATACAGGGGTACGGTGCAATGAGCAGTTCTTC. It codes for CSARAYTGVRCNEQFF.

The chain links TRBV18 to TRBJ2-7, with D maybe TRBD1 (6 bases). Germline assignment: CDR1 KGHSH and CDR2 LQKENI. Trimming took off 5 bases at V and 3 bases at J, with 14 bases between the two ends. The CDR3 runs 14 residues. The CDR3 DNA is TGTGCCAGCTCATCGGGACAATTAGTCTACGAGCAGTACTTC. This encodes CASSSGQLVYEQYF.

This clonotype was recorded many times. The chain combines TRBV7-2 with TRBJ2-4, with D maybe TRBD2 (6 bases). The CDR3 extends over 15 amino acids. The germline V and J ends were trimmed by 1 base and 6 bases, with 13 bases remaining between them. CDR1 is SGHTA, CDR2 FQGNSA, per germline. The DNA of the CDR3 is TGTGCCAGCAGCTTAGGTTTCGGGGGTGCAAACATTCAGTACTTC. The encoded protein is CASSLGFGGANIQYF.

This clonotype was counted at least ten times. The chain carries TRBV15 and TRBJ2-7; D is undetermined. V lost 3 bases to trimming and J lost 3 bases, with 12 bases between them. This CDR3 has 14 residues. CDR1 and CDR2 from the germline V gene are LNHNV and YYDKDF (reference sequence). The CDR3 DNA reads as TGTGCCACCAGCAGGAATCGGCCCTTCTACGAGCAGTACTTC. Its protein product is CATSRNRPFYEQYF. Full variable domain (outside the CDR3, taken from reference TRBV15 and TRBJ2-7): DAMVIQNPRYQVTQFGKPVTLSCSQTLNHNVMYWYQQKSSQAPKLLFHYYDKDFNNEADTPDNFQSRRPNTSFCFLDIRSPGLGDTAMYLCATSRNRPFYEQYFGPGTRLTVT.

The rearrangement uses TRBV20-1 and TRBJ1-2; TRBD1 matches at 7 bases. CDR1 and CDR2 from the germline V gene are DFQATT and SNEGSKA (reference sequence). Trimming cost V 6 bases and J 6 bases; bases outside gene matches: 4. The CDR3 has 11 amino acids. The CDR3 DNA is TGCAGTGCCAAGGGACAGAATGGCTACACCTTC. This codes for CSAKGQNGYTF.

The J gene is TRBJ2-1, the V gene TRBV10-3; 14 bases fit TRBD2. From germline, CDR1 is ENHRY and CDR2 SYGVKD. The length of the CDR3 is 17 residues. V was pared by 0 bases and J by 7 bases, with 5 bases of the junction left unmatched. The CDR3 DNA reads as TGTGCCATCAGTGAGTCGACCGGGACTAGCGGGAGTAATGAGCAGTTCTTC. This translates into CAISESTGTSGSNEQFF.

This clonotype was counted at least ten times. V usage is TRBV25-1 and J usage is TRBJ2-3; a weak D match, TRBD2 (5 bases). Germline CDR1 and CDR2: MGHDK and SYGVNS. The CDR3 runs 15 residues. Deletions cut 9 bases from V and 5 bases from J, with 21 bases between. The CDR3 sequence: CARVLEELVVDTQYF. The CDR3 DNA reads TGTGCCAGAGTCCTGGAGGAGTTAGTAGTAGATACGCAGTATTTT.

This clonotype was seen a handful of times. V usage is TRBV12-3 or TRBV12-4 and J usage is TRBJ1-2; weak D call: TRBD1 (6 bases). This CDR3 has 14 amino acids. Trimming left V 5 bases short and J 8 bases short, with 18 bases between. Here the CDR3 reads CASSTGLFMNGYTF. CDR3 DNA sequence: TGTGCCAGCAGTACAGGGTTATTCATGAACGGCTACACCTTC.